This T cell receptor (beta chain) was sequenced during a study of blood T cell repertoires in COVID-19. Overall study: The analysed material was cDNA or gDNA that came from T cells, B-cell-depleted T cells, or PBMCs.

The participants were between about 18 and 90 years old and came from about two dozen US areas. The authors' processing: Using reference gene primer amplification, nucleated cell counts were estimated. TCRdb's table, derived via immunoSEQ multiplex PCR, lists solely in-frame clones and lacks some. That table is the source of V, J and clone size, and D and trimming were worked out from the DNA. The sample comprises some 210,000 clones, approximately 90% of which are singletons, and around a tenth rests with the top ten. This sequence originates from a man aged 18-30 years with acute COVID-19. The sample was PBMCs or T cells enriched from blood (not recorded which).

The CDR3 DNA is TGTGCCAGCAGCAAAGCCCCAGGGGACAATGAGCAGTTCTTC. Amino acid sequence: CASSKAPGDNEQFF. This chain connects TRBV21-1 to TRBJ2-1; no DNA check was done on the table's D call, TRBD1. TRBV21-1 is designated a pseudogene. The CDR3 totals 14 residues.